The next 24 T cell receptor beta chains were all read from a single sample in a study of metastatic and nonmetastatic thyroid tumors. Thyroid surgery was preceded by no treatment in any patient. TCRdb re-clonotyped the PCR reads through MiXCR. Of about 29,000 clones in the sample, approximately 17% were seen once. Material: blood. All receptors come from a female donor with papillary thyroid cancer or a benign thyroid nodule (not recorded which). Some clones in this sample may be carry-over from other donors' samples.

This clone occurred a few times. V and J are TRBV6-2 or TRBV6-3 and TRBJ1-2, with 7 bases lining up with TRBD1. CDR1 is MNHEY, CDR2 SVGEGT, per germline. The CDR3 runs 14 residues. Trimming at V came to 6 bases and at J to 4 bases, leaving 8 bases not matched to a gene. CDR3 bases: TGTGCCAGCAGGTACGACAGGGAAGCCTATGGCTACACCTTC. The encoded protein is CASRYDREAYGYTF.

The chain uses TRBV5-1 and TRBJ2-3; D remains unclear. CDR3 length: 12 residues. Germline V gene data show CDR1 as SGHRS and CDR2 as YFSETQ. The V gene lost 5 bases and the J gene lost 2 bases, with 6 bases spanning the gap. The CDR3 protein is CASRGFTDTQYF. The CDR3 bases are TGCGCCAGCAGGGGGTTCACAGATACGCAGTATTTT.

This clone rates as medium-sized. CDR3 DNA sequence: TGCAGTGCCCGCCCCGGGACTAGCTATTCCGAGCAGTACTTC. This sequence encodes CSARPGTSYSEQYF. The gene calls are TRBV20-1 and TRBJ2-7, with TRBD2 identical over 9 bases. The CDR3 loop spans 14 amino acids. V trimming: 6 bases; J trimming: 6 bases; junction bases outside the gene matches: 12. Germline V lookup: CDR1 DFQATT, CDR2 SNEGSKA (reference sequence).

This clone was seen at least ten times. The V gene is TRBV4-1, the J gene TRBJ2-1; 12 bases line up with TRBD2. The CDR3 has 16 residues. V shed 3 bases, J shed 7 bases, and the junction held 7 bases outside the gene matches. In germline, CDR1 is MGHRA, CDR2 YSYEKL. The CDR3 reads CASSQALAGGENEQFF. The CDR3 nucleotides are TGCGCCAGCAGCCAGGCCCTAGCGGGAGGGGAAAATGAGCAGTTCTTC.

This clone was detected only a few times. Possible read error: a much larger clone is one base away. J is TRBJ1-1 and V is TRBV9; D gene ambiguous. Deletions cut 4 bases from V and 5 bases from J, with 12 bases between. Germline lookup yields CDR1 SGDLS and CDR2 YYNGEE. This CDR3 contains 13 residues. CDR3 sequence reads: CASSSTVGTEAFF. CDR3 coding DNA: TGTGCCAGCAGCTCCACTGTGGGGACTGAAGCTTTCTTT.

By sample share, this clone is medium-sized. The rearrangement joins TRBV28 to TRBJ2-7; 8 nucleotides align to TRBD2. V was clipped by 4 bases and J by 4 bases; unmatched bases: 21. This CDR3 is 19 amino acids long. The germline gives CDR1 MDHEN, CDR2 SYDVKM. The CDR3, as DNA: TGTGCCAGCAGTTCACAGGTTATGGCTAGCGGGTGGAGATGGTACGAGCAGTACTTC. Translation: CASSSQVMASGWRWYEQYF.

This clone is labeled as medium-sized (0.01 to 0.1%). The J gene is TRBJ2-2, the V gene TRBV20-1; 7 bases are shared with TRBD2. V trimming: 5 bases; J trimming: 6 bases; junction bases outside the gene matches: 15. CDR3 size: 16 residues. Germline CDR1 and CDR2: DFQATT and SNEGSKA (reference sequence). The CDR3 is CSALPMGGTSAGELFF. For the CDR3, the DNA is TGCAGTGCTCTCCCCATGGGGGGGACCTCCGCCGGGGAGCTGTTTTTT.

This clone was recorded many times. Just one base apart from a much larger clone, this may be a read error. Other DNA sequences from this sample encode an identical CDR3 as well. V gene TRBV11-1 combines with J gene TRBJ2-2; TRBD2 aligns across 8 bases. Germline CDR1 and CDR2: SGHAT and FQDESV (reference sequence). The CDR3 totals 16 residues. CDR3 nucleotide sequence: TGTGCCAGCAGCTCCGGACTAGCTGCGAACACCGGGGAGCTGCTTTTT. This codes for CASSSGLAANTGELLF.

Judged by abundance, this clone is medium-sized (0.01 to 0.1%). This sequence joins TRBV2 and TRBJ2-7; D may be TRBD1 (6 bases). This CDR3 region has 13 residues. V lost 6 bases to trimming and J lost 6 bases, with 15 bases between them. Germline lookup yields CDR1 SNHLY and CDR2 FYNNEI. CDR3 in DNA: TGTGCCAGCAGGAGGACAGAGTCCGCCGAGCAGTACTTC. Protein sequence: CASRRTESAEQYF. Together with reference TRBV2 and TRBJ2-7, the CDR3 gives the full variable domain: EPEVTQTPSHQVTQMGQEVILRCVPISNHLYFYWYRQILGQKVEFLVSFYNNEISEKSEIFDDQFSVERPDGSNFTLKIRSTKLEDSAMYFCASRRTESAEQYFGPGTRLTVT.

This chain links TRBV5-5 with TRBJ2-5, with a possible D match to TRBD2 (6 bases). The V end lost 5 bases, the J end lost 3 bases, and 8 bases lay between the germline ends. The CDR3 length is 12 residues. From germline, CDR1 is SGHKS and CDR2 YYEKEE (reference sequence). The CDR3: CASSLAEETQYF. The CDR3 DNA follows: TGTGCCAGCAGTTTAGCGGAAGAGACCCAGTACTTC.

This clone appeared many times. The V call is TRBV5-6, the J call TRBJ1-2, with 12 bases lining up with TRBD1. CDR1 and CDR2 (germline): SGHDT, YYEEEE. J gave up 7 bases and V 3 bases, and 4 bases lay outside the gene matches. There are 14 residues in the CDR3. The CDR3 region has the DNA TGTGCCAGCAGCTGGGACAGGGGGCTCTCTGGCTACACCTTC. Its protein is CASSWDRGLSGYTF.

This chain joins TRBV4-2 and TRBJ2-1, with a weak D call TRBD2 (6 bases). CDR3 length: 16 amino acids. CDR1 and CDR2 from the germline V gene are LGHNA and YNFKEQ. Trimming stripped 5 bases from V and 0 bases from J, with 14 bases between. This chain's CDR3 is CASSGGTGSSYNEQFF. Here the CDR3 DNA reads TGTGCCAGCAGCGGCGGGACTGGGAGCTCCTACAATGAGCAGTTCTTC.

V and J are TRBV6-1 and TRBJ2-1; D gene unclear. With 8 bases removed from V and 9 bases from J, the gap between germline ends came to 14 bases. The CDR3 spans 12 residues. Germline CDR1 and CDR2: MNHNS and SASEGT. CDR3 sequence (DNA): TGTGCCAGCGTCGGACCCCGCGGTGAGCAGTTCTTC. As protein: CASVGPRGEQFF.

This clone was counted at least ten times. This chain links TRBV9 with TRBJ2-2; D is perhaps TRBD1 (5 bases). This CDR3 spans 14 amino acids. Trimming shortened V by 4 bases and J by 7 bases, and 14 bases separated the two germline ends. Per germline, CDR1 SGDLS and CDR2 YYNGEE. CDR3 sequence reads: CASSSPQGIGELFF. CDR3 DNA sequence: TGTGCCAGCAGCTCACCCCAGGGCATCGGGGAGCTGTTTTTT.

At least ten counts were recorded for this clone. This sample also contains other DNA sequences that code for the same CDR3. The chain links TRBV27 to TRBJ1-3; 8 nucleotides match TRBD1. CDR3 length equals 15 residues. Trimming cost V 5 bases and J 0 bases; bases outside gene matches: 3. Per germline, CDR1 MNHEY and CDR2 SMNVEV (reference sequence). As DNA, the CDR3 is TGTGCCAGCAGTGGGACAGGCCACTCTGGAAACACCATATATTTT. Residues: CASSGTGHSGNTIYF.

This clone was recorded many times. J is TRBJ2-5 and V is TRBV7-9; D not certain. This CDR3 has 13 amino acids. In germline, CDR1 is SEHNR, CDR2 FQNEAQ (reference sequence). The ends were cut back, 3 bases at V and 2 bases at J, with 7 bases in the middle. The DNA of the CDR3 is TGTGCCAGCAGCTTCGTCGGGCAAGAGACCCAGTACTTC. Its translation: CASSFVGQETQYF.

As concerns this clone: One end of the junction is discordant with germline, which a read error may explain. This chain uses TRBV20-1 with TRBJ2-7, with 7 bases that match TRBD1. Looked up from germline, CDR1 is DFQATT and CDR2 is SNEGSKA (reference sequence). The CDR3 sequence is 13 residues long. CDR3 DNA: TGCAGTGCGAGCCGGGACAGTGTCTACGAGCATTACTTC. This gives the protein CSASRDSVYEHYF.

This clone was counted at least ten times. A junction boundary mismatches the germline segment, possibly from a read error. Here the CDR3 DNA reads TGTGTCAGCAGCAAGGGGGCAGCCTACGAGCAGTACTTC. Translation gives CVSSKGAAYEQYF. The chain joins TRBV9 to TRBJ2-7, with TRBD1 matching 7 bases. CDR1 and CDR2 (germline): SGDLS, YYNGEE. The CDR3 totals 13 residues.

Only a few counts were recorded for this clone. The chain uses TRBV12-3 or TRBV12-4 and TRBJ1-4; D ambiguous. The V end was cut by 5 bases, the J end by 8 bases, with 18 bases between. The CDR3 spans 15 residues. This chain's CDR3 is CASSRTGTVGEKLFF. The CDR3 DNA sequence: TGTGCCAGCAGTAGGACCGGTACAGTGGGCGAAAAACTGTTTTTT.

To note about this clone: As the CDR3 is not closed by the conserved phenylalanine or tryptophan, this likely results from a read error. V gene TRBV28 combines with J gene TRBJ1-3, with D maybe TRBD1 (6 bases). The CDR3 consists of 14 residues. CDR1 and CDR2 (germline): MDHEN, SYDVKM. The CDR3 here is CASSFGTTGNAIYL. CDR3 nucleotide sequence: TGTGCCAGCAGTTTCGGGACAACTGGAAACGCCATATATCTT.

This clone was seen repeatedly, ten times or more. V gene TRBV6-6 combines with J gene TRBJ2-1; 12 bases map to TRBD2. The germline gives CDR1 MNHNY, CDR2 SVGAGI (reference sequence). CDR3 length equals 16 residues. Trimming at V came to 2 bases and at J to 8 bases, leaving 7 bases not matched to a gene. CDR3 bases: TGTGCCAGCAGTTACGGCCTAGCGGGAGGGCGGGATGAGCAGTTCTTC. As protein: CASSYGLAGGRDEQFF.

A note on this clone: A clone one base away is much larger, so this may be a read error. The missing conserved phenylalanine or tryptophan at the end of this CDR3 makes a read error likely. The chain links TRBV29-1 to TRBJ1-3, with 7 nucleotides matching TRBD1. The CDR3 contains 13 residues. V was clipped by 6 bases and J by 4 bases; unmatched bases: 6. The V gene's germline CDR1 is SQVTM and CDR2 ANQGSEA. The CDR3 loop reads CSVNRGHGNTIYL. Written as DNA, the CDR3 is TGCAGCGTGAACAGGGGACACGGAAACACCATATATCTT.

The V call is TRBV28, the J call TRBJ2-7; D remains ambiguous. V lost 8 bases and J lost 0, with 14 bases in between. The CDR3 loop spans 14 amino acids. The germline V gene has CDR1 MDHEN and CDR2 SYDVKM. CDR3 DNA: TGTGCCAGCCAGGTCCTCTCTAGCTCCTACGAGCAGTACTTC. Its translation: CASQVLSSSYEQYF.

This chain uses TRBV7-3 with TRBJ1-6; 8 nucleotides agree with TRBD1. Unmatched junction bases numbered 6, after V lost 5 bases and J lost 9 bases. The CDR3 is made up of 14 amino acids. Looked up from germline, CDR1 is SGHTA and CDR2 is FQGTGA. The CDR3: CASSQQGACSPLHF. The CDR3 DNA reads TGTGCCAGCAGCCAGCAGGGGGCTTGTTCACCCCTCCACTTT.